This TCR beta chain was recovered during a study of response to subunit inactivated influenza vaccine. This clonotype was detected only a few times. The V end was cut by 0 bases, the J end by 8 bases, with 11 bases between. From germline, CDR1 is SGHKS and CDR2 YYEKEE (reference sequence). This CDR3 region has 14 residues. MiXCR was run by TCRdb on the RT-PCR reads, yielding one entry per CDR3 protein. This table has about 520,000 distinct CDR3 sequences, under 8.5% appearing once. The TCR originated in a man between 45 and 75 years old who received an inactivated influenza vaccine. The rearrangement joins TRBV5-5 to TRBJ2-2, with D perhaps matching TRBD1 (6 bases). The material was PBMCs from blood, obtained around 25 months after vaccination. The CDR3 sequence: CASSLAGVMGELFF. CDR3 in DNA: TGTGCCAGCAGCTTGGCAGGGGTAATGGGGGAGCTGTTTTTT.